The entry below describes one T cell receptor (beta chain). Transcripts of RNA were the source for amplifying TCR beta CDR3 regions. An initial RT-PCR round employing HTBI primers preceded a second-round multiplex PCR. TCRdb re-derived calls from the multiplex PCR reads in MiXCR, one entry per CDR3 protein. The sample contains over a million distinct CDR3 sequences, about 38% of which appear only once. Additional autoimmune diseases, uncontrolled infections, pregnancy or lactation disqualified patients. The sample is drawn from a study of Graves' ophthalmopathy and Graves' hyperthyroidism. V lost 2 bases, J lost 8 bases, and 12 bases lay in between. The CDR3 is 13 amino acids. CDR1 and CDR2 from the germline V gene are MDHEN and SYDVKM.

Sequencing was performed on peripheral blood or thyroid tissue (not recorded which). The genes are TRBV28 and TRBJ1-2; D may be TRBD1 (5 bases). The receptor comes from an adult man with Graves' hyperthyroidism. DNA for the CDR3: TGTGCCAGCAGTTTACGAGCAGGGCAAGGCTACACCTTC. It yields the protein CASSLRAGQGYTF.